This TCR beta chain was captured by sequencing in a study of blood T cell repertoires in COVID-19. Study-wide background: Spain, Italy and the United States supplied samples that represented acute and convalescent COVID-19. Sample material is recorded as cDNA or gDNA derived from T cells, B-cell-depleted T cells, or PBMCs.

J was trimmed by 4 bases and V by 6 bases; bases with no gene match: 6. The CDR3 spans 14 residues. The germline V gene encodes CDR1 MDHEN and CDR2 SYDVKM. Study processing details: Amplifying reference gene primers gave estimates of nucleated cell counts. Libraries were prepared by immunoSEQ multiplex PCR; TCRdb keeps only in-frame clonotypes and omits some of them. Clone size and V and J calls were adopted from that table, with D and trimming inferred from the DNA. The table lists about 140,000 clones, roughly 86% of them singletons. Sequenced input: peripheral blood. This receptor was obtained from an older woman with acute or convalescent COVID-19. The chain uses TRBV28 and TRBJ1-2; 9 bases match TRBD1. DNA for the CDR3: TGTGCCAGCAGCCCCGGACAGGGGCCCTATGGCTACACCTTC. Translating it yields CASSPGQGPYGYTF.